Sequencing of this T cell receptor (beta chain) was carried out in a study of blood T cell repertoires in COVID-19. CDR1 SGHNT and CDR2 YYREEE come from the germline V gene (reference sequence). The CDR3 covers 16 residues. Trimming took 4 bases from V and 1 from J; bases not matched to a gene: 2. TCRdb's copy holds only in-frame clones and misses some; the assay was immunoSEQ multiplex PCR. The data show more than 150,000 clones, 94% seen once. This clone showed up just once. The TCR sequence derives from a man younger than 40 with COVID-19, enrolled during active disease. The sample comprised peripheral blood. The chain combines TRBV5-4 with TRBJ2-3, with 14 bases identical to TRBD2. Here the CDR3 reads CASSQGLAGGTDTQYF. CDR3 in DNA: TGTGCCAGCAGCCAGGGACTAGCGGGGGGCACAGATACGCAGTATTTT.